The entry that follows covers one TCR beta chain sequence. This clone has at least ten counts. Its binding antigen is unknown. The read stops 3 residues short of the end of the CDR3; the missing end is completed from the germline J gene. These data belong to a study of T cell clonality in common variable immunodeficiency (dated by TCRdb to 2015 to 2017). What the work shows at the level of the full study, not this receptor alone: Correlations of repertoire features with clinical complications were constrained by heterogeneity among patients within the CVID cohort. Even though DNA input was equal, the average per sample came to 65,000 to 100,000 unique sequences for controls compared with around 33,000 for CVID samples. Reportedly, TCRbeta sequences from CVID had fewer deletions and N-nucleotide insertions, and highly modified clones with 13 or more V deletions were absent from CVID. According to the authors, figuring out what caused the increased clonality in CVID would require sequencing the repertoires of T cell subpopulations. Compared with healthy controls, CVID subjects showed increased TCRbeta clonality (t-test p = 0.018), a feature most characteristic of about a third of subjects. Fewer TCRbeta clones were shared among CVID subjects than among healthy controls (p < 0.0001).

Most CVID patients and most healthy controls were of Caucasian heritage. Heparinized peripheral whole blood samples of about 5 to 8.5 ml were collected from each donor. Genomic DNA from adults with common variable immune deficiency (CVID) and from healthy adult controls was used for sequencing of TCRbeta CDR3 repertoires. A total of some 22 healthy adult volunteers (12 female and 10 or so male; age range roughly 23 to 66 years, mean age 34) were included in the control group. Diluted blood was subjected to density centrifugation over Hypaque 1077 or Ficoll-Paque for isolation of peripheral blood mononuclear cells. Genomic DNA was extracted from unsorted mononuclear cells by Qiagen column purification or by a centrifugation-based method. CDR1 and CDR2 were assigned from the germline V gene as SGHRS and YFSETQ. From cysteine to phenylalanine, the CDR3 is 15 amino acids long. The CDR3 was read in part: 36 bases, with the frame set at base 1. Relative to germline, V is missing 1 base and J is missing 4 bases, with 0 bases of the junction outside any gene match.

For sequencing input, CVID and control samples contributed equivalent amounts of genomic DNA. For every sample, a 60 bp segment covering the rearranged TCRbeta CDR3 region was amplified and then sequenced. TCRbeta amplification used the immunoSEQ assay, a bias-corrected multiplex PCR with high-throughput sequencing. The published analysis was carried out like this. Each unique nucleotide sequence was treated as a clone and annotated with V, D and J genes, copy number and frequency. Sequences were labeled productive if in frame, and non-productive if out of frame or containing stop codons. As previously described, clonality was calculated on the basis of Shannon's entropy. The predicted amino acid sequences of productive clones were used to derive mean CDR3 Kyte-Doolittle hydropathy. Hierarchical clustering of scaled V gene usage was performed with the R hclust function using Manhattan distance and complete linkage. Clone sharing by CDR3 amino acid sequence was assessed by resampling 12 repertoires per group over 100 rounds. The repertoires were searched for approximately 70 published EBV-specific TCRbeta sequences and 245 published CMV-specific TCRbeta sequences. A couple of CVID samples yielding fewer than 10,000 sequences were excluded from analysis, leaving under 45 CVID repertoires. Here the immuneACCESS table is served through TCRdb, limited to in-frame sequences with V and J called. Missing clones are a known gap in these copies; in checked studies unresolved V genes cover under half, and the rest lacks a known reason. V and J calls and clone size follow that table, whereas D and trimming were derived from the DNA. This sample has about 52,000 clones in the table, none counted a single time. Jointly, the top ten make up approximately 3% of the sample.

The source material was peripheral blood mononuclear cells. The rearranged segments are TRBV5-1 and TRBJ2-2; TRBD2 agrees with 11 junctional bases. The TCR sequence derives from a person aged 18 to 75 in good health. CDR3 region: CASSLTSGSTGELFF. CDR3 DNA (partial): TGCGCCAGCAGCTTGACTAGCGGGAGCACCGGGGAG.